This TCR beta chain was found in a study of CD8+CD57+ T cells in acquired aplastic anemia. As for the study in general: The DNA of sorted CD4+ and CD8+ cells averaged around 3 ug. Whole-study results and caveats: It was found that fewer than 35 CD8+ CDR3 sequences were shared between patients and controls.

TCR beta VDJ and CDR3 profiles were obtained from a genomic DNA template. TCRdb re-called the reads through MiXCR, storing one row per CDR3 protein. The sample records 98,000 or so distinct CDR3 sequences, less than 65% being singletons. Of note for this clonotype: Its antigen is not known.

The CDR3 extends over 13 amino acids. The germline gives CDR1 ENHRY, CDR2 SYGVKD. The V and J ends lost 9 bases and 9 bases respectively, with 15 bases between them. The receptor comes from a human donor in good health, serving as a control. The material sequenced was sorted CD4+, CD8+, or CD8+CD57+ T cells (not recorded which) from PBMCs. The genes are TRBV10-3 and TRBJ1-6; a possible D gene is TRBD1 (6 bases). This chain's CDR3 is CAISTGPRSPLHF. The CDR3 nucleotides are TGTGCCATTAGTACAGGGCCACGTTCACCCCTCCACTTT.